This T cell receptor beta chain was observed in a study of blood T cell repertoires in COVID-19. TCRdb keeps only in-frame clones here, not all; method: immunoSEQ multiplex PCR. Of 250,000 or so clones listed, around 90% are singletons. There are 15 residues in the CDR3. The V segment lost 7 bases and the J segment 6 bases; nucleotides outside the gene matches: 11. CDR1 and CDR2 from the germline V gene are MNHEY and SVGAGI. This sequence originates from a middle-aged woman who had recovered from COVID-19. The sequenced material came from peripheral blood. J is TRBJ2-7 and V is TRBV6-5; 11 positions agree with TRBD2. The CDR3 region is CASTYPRLAGSEQYF. Here the CDR3 DNA reads TGTGCCAGCACCTACCCCCGACTAGCGGGATCCGAGCAGTACTTC.